The present TCR beta chain was sequenced within a study of low-dose radiotherapy and immunotherapy resistance in tumors. Study information: Radiation delivery to Cohort 1 consisted of 0.5 Gy per fraction every 2 weeks, summing to 6.5 Gy. Aspirin 300 mg was given orally each day for four cycles from cycle 1 day 1.

Time point defined: after trial treatment. Stated treatment: LDRT plus nivolumab, ipilimumab, low-dose cyclophosphamide and aspirin (RACIN trial). Donors were administered nivolumab, ipilimumab, aspirin and low-dose cyclophosphamide, together with low-dose radiotherapy. In this sample, this clonotype turned up once. It differs at one base from a far larger clone, so likely a read error. TRAV- and TRBV-specific primers primed first-strand cDNA, covering alpha and beta chains. For amplifying TCRs, the PCR ran for about 20 cycles with Phusion, which was used together with a constant-region primer and the adapter on the V primers. TCRdb re-analysed the reads in MiXCR, keeping a single row per CDR3 protein. The sample yields 100,000 or so distinct CDR3 sequences, around 21% seen once. This CDR3 contains 15 residues.

This clonotype was obtained from a male donor with prostate cancer. V gene TRBV5-3 combines with J gene TRBJ2-3; possibly TRBD1 for D (6 bases). TRBV5-3 counts as an open reading frame of uncertain function. The sequences come from PBMCs, collected after low-dose radiotherapy plus immunotherapy. CDR3 bases: TGTGTCAGCATACAGGGTGTTTGGAGCACAGATACGCAGTATTTT. It encodes CVSIQGVWSTDTQYF.